Listed below are T cell receptor beta chains from one sample, sequenced in a study of T cell repertoires in cytomegalovirus infection. TCRdb called the reads again in MiXCR, with one record for every CDR3 protein. The sample yields around 300,000 distinct CDR3 sequences, approximately 9.5% seen once. The specimen sequenced was PBMCs. The receptor source for this set is a human donor in good health (CMV status not recorded). Some clones in this sample may be carry-over from other donors' samples. The CDR3 runs from the conserved cysteine through the conserved F or W. Fields, in order: V gene, clone size, J gene, D gene, CDR3 DNA, CDR3 protein. The D gene is left open where the match is weak. For some rows the clone size is stated as once, few or many, or as a class when expanded; others skip it.

v_call: TRBV6-2/TRBV6-3; clone_size: few; j_call: TRBJ2-7; d_call: -; cdr3_nt: TGTGCCAGCAGTTACATGCTTGCAGACTACGAGCAGTACTTC; cdr3_aa: CASSYMLADYEQYF
v_call: TRBV7-2; clone_size: many; j_call: TRBJ2-1; d_call: -; cdr3_nt: TGTGCCAGCAGCTTAAAGCGCGGGATCTACAATGAGCAGTTCTTC; cdr3_aa: CASSLKRGIYNEQFF
v_call: TRBV7-3; clone_size: many; j_call: TRBJ1-1; d_call: -; cdr3_nt: TGTGCCAGCAGCCGATACAAGAACACTGAAGCTTTCTTT; cdr3_aa: CASSRYKNTEAFF
v_call: TRBV12-3/TRBV12-4; clone_size: few; j_call: TRBJ1-2; d_call: -; cdr3_nt: TGTGCCAGCAGTTCTGACAACCTTGGCGACTATGGCTACACCTTC; cdr3_aa: CASSSDNLGDYGYTF
v_call: TRBV18; clone_size: -; j_call: TRBJ2-3; d_call: -; cdr3_nt: TGTGCCAGCTCAAGCCCAGATACGCAGTATTTT; cdr3_aa: CASSSPDTQYF
v_call: TRBV4-2; clone_size: -; j_call: TRBJ1-5; d_call: -; cdr3_nt: TGTGCCAGCAGCCCAAGTGGGGGGAATAGCAATCAGCCCCAGCATTTT; cdr3_aa: CASSPSGGNSNQPQHF
v_call: TRBV27; clone_size: many; j_call: TRBJ2-1; d_call: -; cdr3_nt: TGTGCCAGCTCTCATCAACCCGGCAATCGGGTATACAATGAGCAGTTCTTC; cdr3_aa: CASSHQPGNRVYNEQFF
v_call: TRBV7-2; clone_size: -; j_call: TRBJ2-5; d_call: TRBD2; cdr3_nt: TGTGCCAGCAGCCGACCCCCAGCGGGGGAAGGAGAGACCCAGTACTTC; cdr3_aa: CASSRPPAGEGETQYF
v_call: TRBV6-2/TRBV6-3; clone_size: few; j_call: TRBJ2-5; d_call: -; cdr3_nt: TGTGCCAGCGGGGGAATCCAAAGGTCAGGGGAGACCCAGTACTTC; cdr3_aa: CASGGIQRSGETQYF
v_call: TRBV28; clone_size: few; j_call: TRBJ1-2; d_call: TRBD1; cdr3_nt: TGTGCCAGCAGTTCCGGGTCCGCCTCCGGGACAGGGGAGGGCTACACCTTC; cdr3_aa: CASSSGSASGTGEGYTF
v_call: TRBV4-2; clone_size: few; j_call: TRBJ2-2; d_call: -; cdr3_nt: TGTGCCAGCAGCCAACCCCGTGAGGGGACGTACACCGGGGAGCTGTTTTTT; cdr3_aa: CASSQPREGTYTGELFF
v_call: TRBV15; clone_size: many; j_call: TRBJ2-7; d_call: -; cdr3_nt: TGTGCCACCAGCAGAGTTGGAGGGGGGTACGAGCAGTACTTC; cdr3_aa: CATSRVGGGYEQYF
v_call: TRBV7-6; clone_size: few; j_call: TRBJ2-5; d_call: -; cdr3_nt: TGTGCCAGCAGTCCAAATGTGCCACCTAAAGAGACCCAGTACTTC; cdr3_aa: CASSPNVPPKETQYF
v_call: TRBV7-2; clone_size: few; j_call: TRBJ1-6; d_call: -; cdr3_nt: TGTGCCAGCAGTTCCGGGTCGGGAGATCGTTCACCCCTCCACTTT; cdr3_aa: CASSSGSGDRSPLHF
v_call: TRBV4-1; clone_size: -; j_call: TRBJ2-3; d_call: TRBD2; cdr3_nt: TGTGCCAGCAGCCCTAGCGGGGGGTCCCGCGGGAATACGCAGTATTTT; cdr3_aa: CASSPSGGSRGNTQYF
v_call: TRBV20-1; clone_size: -; j_call: TRBJ1-1; d_call: TRBD1; cdr3_nt: TGCAGTGCTAGGGGGACAGGGGGAGGGACTGAAGCTTTCTTT; cdr3_aa: CSARGTGGGTEAFF
v_call: TRBV19; clone_size: few; j_call: TRBJ1-1; d_call: TRBD1; cdr3_nt: TGTGCCAGTAGCCTCACAGGGGGCAGGCTTGAAGCTTTCTTT; cdr3_aa: CASSLTGGRLEAFF
v_call: TRBV7-9; clone_size: -; j_call: TRBJ1-6; d_call: -; cdr3_nt: TGTGCCAGCCCTACGGAAAGAATCGGTAATTCACCCCTCCACTTT; cdr3_aa: CASPTERIGNSPLHF
v_call: TRBV7-2; clone_size: few; j_call: TRBJ1-4; d_call: -; cdr3_nt: TGTGCCAGCAGCTCCCCGACAGTAACTAATGAAAAACTGTTTTTT; cdr3_aa: CASSSPTVTNEKLFF
v_call: TRBV5-1; clone_size: many; j_call: TRBJ2-3; d_call: TRBD1; cdr3_nt: TGCGCCAGCAGCTTGGACCCGGGACAGGGACCCTCGACAGATACGCAGTATTTT; cdr3_aa: CASSLDPGQGPSTDTQYF
v_call: TRBV20-1; clone_size: many; j_call: TRBJ2-4; d_call: -; cdr3_nt: TGCAGTGCTAGCAAAACAGGGGCCAAAAACATTCAGTACTTC; cdr3_aa: CSASKTGAKNIQYF
v_call: TRBV5-5; clone_size: few; j_call: TRBJ2-7; d_call: -; cdr3_nt: TGTGCCAGCAGCTTGCGATGGGGGACACCCCTACCCTACGAGCAGTACTTC; cdr3_aa: CASSLRWGTPLPYEQYF
v_call: TRBV2; clone_size: few; j_call: TRBJ1-2; d_call: TRBD1; cdr3_nt: TGTGCCAGCACTCTACGCTGGGTGACAGGGGTTTATGATGGCTACACCTTC; cdr3_aa: CASTLRWVTGVYDGYTF
v_call: TRBV20-1; clone_size: -; j_call: TRBJ1-2; d_call: -; cdr3_nt: TGCAGTGCTAGAGACCCCCGTACTGCGATCTATGGCTACACCTTC; cdr3_aa: CSARDPRTAIYGYTF
v_call: TRBV6-6; clone_size: -; j_call: TRBJ2-1; d_call: -; cdr3_nt: TGTGCCAGCAGTTACTCGAGTTTAAGTGACGAACGAGACCACAATGAGCAGTTCTTC; cdr3_aa: CASSYSSLSDERDHNEQFF
v_call: TRBV12-3/TRBV12-4; clone_size: -; j_call: TRBJ1-6; d_call: -; cdr3_nt: TGTGCCAGCAGCTACAGGGCGAGGAATTCACCCCTCCACTTT; cdr3_aa: CASSYRARNSPLHF
v_call: TRBV25-1; clone_size: few; j_call: TRBJ1-5; d_call: -; cdr3_nt: TGTGCCAGCCGAGGCGCGGGTAGCAATCAGCCCCAGCATTTT; cdr3_aa: CASRGAGSNQPQHF
v_call: TRBV7-3; clone_size: few; j_call: TRBJ2-1; d_call: -; cdr3_nt: TGTGCCAGCAGCTCCCTCGGCGGGAATGAGCAGTTCTTC; cdr3_aa: CASSSLGGNEQFF
v_call: TRBV7-4; clone_size: many; j_call: TRBJ1-4; d_call: -; cdr3_nt: TGTGCCAGCAGCTTAGCGAGGCGGCCCTCAGAGGGCTTAGTGCGCGATGAAAAACTGTTTTTT; cdr3_aa: CASSLARRPSEGLVRDEKLFF
v_call: TRBV5-1; clone_size: -; j_call: TRBJ1-2; d_call: -; cdr3_nt: TGCGCCAGCAGCTTGGCCGAGACGGTCAACTATGGCTACACCTTC; cdr3_aa: CASSLAETVNYGYTF
v_call: TRBV28; clone_size: few; j_call: TRBJ2-1; d_call: TRBD2; cdr3_nt: TGTGCCAGCAGCCGACTAGCATCTGAGCAGTTCTTC; cdr3_aa: CASSRLASEQFF
v_call: TRBV28; clone_size: -; j_call: TRBJ1-3; d_call: -; cdr3_nt: TGTGCCAGCGGGGGGGACGGAATTGGAAACACCATATATTTT; cdr3_aa: CASGGDGIGNTIYF
v_call: TRBV7-6; clone_size: few; j_call: TRBJ2-1; d_call: -; cdr3_nt: TGTGCCAGCAGCGTGAGGGGGTATGAGCAGTTCTTC; cdr3_aa: CASSVRGYEQFF
v_call: TRBV7-2; clone_size: few; j_call: TRBJ2-3; d_call: -; cdr3_nt: TGTGCCAGCAGCCCTAGGGTAGGGGTTACGCAGTATTTT; cdr3_aa: CASSPRVGVTQYF
v_call: TRBV7-2; clone_size: many; j_call: TRBJ1-1; d_call: -; cdr3_nt: TGTGCCAGCAGCTTACGCCAGGGTGGGTACACTGAAGCTTTCTTT; cdr3_aa: CASSLRQGGYTEAFF
v_call: TRBV6-6; clone_size: few; j_call: TRBJ2-3; d_call: TRBD2; cdr3_nt: TGTGCCAGCAGCACTACTAGCGGGGGCACAGATACGCAGTATTTT; cdr3_aa: CASSTTSGGTDTQYF
v_call: TRBV6-5; clone_size: few; j_call: TRBJ2-7; d_call: -; cdr3_nt: TGTGCCAGCGGGGACCGCTACGAGCAGTACTTC; cdr3_aa: CASGDRYEQYF
v_call: TRBV7-9; clone_size: few; j_call: TRBJ2-2; d_call: -; cdr3_nt: TGTGCCAGCAGCCTCGATAACACCGGGGAGCTGTTTTTT; cdr3_aa: CASSLDNTGELFF
v_call: TRBV7-9; clone_size: -; j_call: TRBJ2-3; d_call: -; cdr3_nt: TGTGCCAGCACCGAGTTGGGGACAGATACGCAGTATTTT; cdr3_aa: CASTELGTDTQYF
v_call: TRBV4-3; clone_size: -; j_call: TRBJ2-4; d_call: -; cdr3_nt: TGCGCCAGCAGCCAAGGGGGGGCCCAAGCCAAAAACATTCAGTACTTC; cdr3_aa: CASSQGGAQAKNIQYF
v_call: TRBV10-3; clone_size: many; j_call: TRBJ2-7; d_call: TRBD1; cdr3_nt: TGTGCCATCAGTGAGCCTGGGACAGGGGCAACCTACGAGCAGTACTTC; cdr3_aa: CAISEPGTGATYEQYF
v_call: TRBV10-3; clone_size: many; j_call: TRBJ1-1; d_call: -; cdr3_nt: TGTGCCATCAGTGAGTCAGTCGCTCGGGGGAACACTGAAGCTTTCTTT; cdr3_aa: CAISESVARGNTEAFF
v_call: TRBV7-2; clone_size: few; j_call: TRBJ1-1; d_call: -; cdr3_nt: TGTGCCAGCAGCTCAAAGGGGGGTGGCACTGAAGCTTTCTTT; cdr3_aa: CASSSKGGGTEAFF
v_call: TRBV19; clone_size: many; j_call: TRBJ1-6; d_call: -; cdr3_nt: TGTGCCAGTAGCCAACAGGGAACCTATAATTCACCCCTCCACTTT; cdr3_aa: CASSQQGTYNSPLHF
v_call: TRBV7-2; clone_size: few; j_call: TRBJ1-2; d_call: -; cdr3_nt: TGTGCCAGCAGTCCAGCGGGGGGCTATGGCTACACCTTC; cdr3_aa: CASSPAGGYGYTF
v_call: TRBV25-1; clone_size: -; j_call: TRBJ2-3; d_call: -; cdr3_nt: TGTGCCAGCAGCACGGGAATTACGCAGTATTTT; cdr3_aa: CASSTGITQYF
v_call: TRBV7-2; clone_size: many; j_call: TRBJ2-7; d_call: TRBD2; cdr3_nt: TGTGCCAGCAGCGATTTGACTAGCGGGAGGTACTACGAGCAGTACTTC; cdr3_aa: CASSDLTSGRYYEQYF
v_call: TRBV6-1; clone_size: -; j_call: TRBJ2-5; d_call: TRBD2; cdr3_nt: TGTGCCAGCACCCCCCTAGCGGGATTTGAGACCCAGTACTTC; cdr3_aa: CASTPLAGFETQYF
v_call: TRBV9; clone_size: -; j_call: TRBJ2-2; d_call: -; cdr3_nt: TGTGCCAGCAGCGTAGCAGGGGTAAACACCGGGGAGCTGTTTTTT; cdr3_aa: CASSVAGVNTGELFF
v_call: TRBV5-5; clone_size: -; j_call: TRBJ1-2; d_call: -; cdr3_nt: TGTGCCAGCAGCACCCGGGACACCTGGGAATGGGGCTACACCTTC; cdr3_aa: CASSTRDTWEWGYTF
v_call: TRBV4-3; clone_size: few; j_call: TRBJ1-1; d_call: -; cdr3_nt: TGCGCCAGCAGCCAAGCCACCCACTTCAACACTGAAGCTTTCTTT; cdr3_aa: CASSQATHFNTEAFF
v_call: TRBV20-1; clone_size: -; j_call: TRBJ2-7; d_call: -; cdr3_nt: TGCAGTGCTAGAGATGTTCCAGTTGGGAGCTCCTACGAGCAGTACTTC; cdr3_aa: CSARDVPVGSSYEQYF
v_call: TRBV12-3/TRBV12-4; clone_size: -; j_call: TRBJ2-3; d_call: -; cdr3_nt: TGTGCCAGCAGTTTAAGACGGGACTTCCGCACAGATACGCAGTATTTT; cdr3_aa: CASSLRRDFRTDTQYF
v_call: TRBV6-5; clone_size: -; j_call: TRBJ2-1; d_call: TRBD2; cdr3_nt: TGTGCCAGCAGTTCCCGTTTAGGAAGCGGGAGGGCCTTAAGTTATCTTGAGCAGTTCTTC; cdr3_aa: CASSSRLGSGRALSYLEQFF
v_call: TRBV7-8; clone_size: few; j_call: TRBJ2-7; d_call: -; cdr3_nt: TGTGCCAGCAGCGACGGGACCTCCTACGAGCAGTACTTC; cdr3_aa: CASSDGTSYEQYF